This T cell receptor beta chain derives from a study of blood T cell repertoires in COVID-19. In the study overall: The United States, Italy and Spain supplied acute and convalescent COVID-19 samples. PBMCs, B-cell-depleted T cells, or T cells provided the cDNA or gDNA that made up the material.

Original methodology: The assay estimated nucleated cells by amplifying reference gene primers. Data came from immunoSEQ multiplex PCR; TCRdb stores just in-frame clones and leaves some out. The V and J calls and clone size come from that table; D and trimming were worked out from the DNA. The profile shows some 74,000 clones, approximately 81% of them singletons. This CDR3 contains 15 residues. With 3 bases clipped from V and 4 bases from J, the junction kept 5 bases outside the gene matches. Germline loops: CDR1 SGHRS, CDR2 YFSETQ. Sequences were obtained from peripheral blood. The V and J genes are TRBV5-1 and TRBJ2-2; 8 bases align to TRBD1. The receptor's source is an elderly woman with active or convalescent COVID-19. CDR3 DNA sequence: TGCGCCAGCAGCTCCGGACAGGGAAGCACCGGGGAGCTGTTTTTT. Protein: CASSSGQGSTGELFF.